A selection of T cell receptor beta chains follows, all from one sample in a study of response to subunit inactivated influenza vaccine. TCRdb fed the RT-PCR reads into MiXCR, producing one record per CDR3 protein. The table shows 700,000 to 800,000 distinct CDR3 sequences, with roughly 20% occurring only once. The starting material was PBMCs from blood, obtained 4 to 6 days after vaccination. The receptor set was obtained from a man aged 45-65 years who received an inactivated influenza vaccine. CDR3s leave out the opening cysteine and the closing phenylalanine or tryptophan. Some rows have no size entry. The others give once, few or many, or a class for an expanded clone.

V gene: TRBV20-1
clone size: few
CDR3 length: 12
CDR3 protein: SAREDRGYYEQY

V gene: TRBV21-1
clone size: .
CDR3 length: 16
CDR3 protein: ASTEEVALYRTPGSCF

V gene: TRBV6-1
clone size: many
CDR3 length: 11
CDR3 protein: ASSDRGRTEAF

V gene: TRBV11-2
clone size: few
CDR3 length: 10
CDR3 protein: ASSPRANEQF

V gene: TRBV5-1
clone size: .
CDR3 length: 13
CDR3 protein: ASSSTGEYYNEQF

V gene: TRBV12-3/TRBV12-4
clone size: few
CDR3 length: 13
CDR3 protein: ASSLAMGNTGELF

V gene: TRBV5-1
clone size: few
CDR3 length: 13
CDR3 protein: ASSLVAAATDTQY

V gene: TRBV7-2
clone size: .
CDR3 length: 12
CDR3 protein: ASSLSARQETQY

V gene: TRBV7-9
clone size: .
CDR3 length: 13
CDR3 protein: ASSFGTGGSHEQY

V gene: TRBV7-9
clone size: few
CDR3 length: 14
CDR3 protein: ASSPHAGTGATEAF

V gene: TRBV6-2/TRBV6-3
clone size: .
CDR3 length: 11
CDR3 protein: ASSYVQNYGYT

V gene: TRBV20-1
clone size: .
CDR3 length: 16
CDR3 protein: SARAAPGQGAMSYEQY

V gene: TRBV7-6
clone size: .
CDR3 length: 13
CDR3 protein: ASSLEIGSNQPQH

V gene: TRBV28
clone size: .
CDR3 length: 13
CDR3 protein: ASSFGQSGANVLT

V gene: TRBV5-1
clone size: many
CDR3 length: 11
CDR3 protein: ASSLELNQPQH

V gene: TRBV12-5
clone size: .
CDR3 length: 16
CDR3 protein: ASGFPRPGLAHAGELF

V gene: TRBV20-1
clone size: .
CDR3 length: 12
CDR3 protein: SARDPRLAGEQY

V gene: TRBV10-2
clone size: .
CDR3 length: 16
CDR3 protein: ASSESAASGPHRDEQF

V gene: TRBV7-2
clone size: few
CDR3 length: 12
CDR3 protein: ASSLGSGSLGQY

V gene: TRBV5-1
clone size: .
CDR3 length: 14
CDR3 protein: ASSHGVGSSYNEQF

V gene: TRBV28
clone size: few
CDR3 length: 11
CDR3 protein: ASSGPPGETQY

V gene: TRBV4-1
clone size: .
CDR3 length: 13
CDR3 protein: ASSQDVWGSTEAF